The sequence of this T cell receptor beta chain was determined in a study of Tregs in tolerant kidney transplant recipients. Study results and limitations: Some patients' samples used different primers over time, so nucleotide sequences weren't comparable.

The V gene's germline CDR1 is KGHSY and CDR2 FQNENV. Trimming cost V 2 bases and J 4 bases, with 11 bases left between them. The CDR3 contains 14 residues. The nonmyeloablative bone marrow transplants came from related graft donors, with transient mixed chimerism. Unstimulated regulatory T cells (CD4+CD25+CD127-), CD4+CD25- non-regulatory cells, CD4 and CD8 cells were FACS-sorted from thawed PBMCs. Profiled with immunoSEQ multiplex PCR; TCRdb holds only in-frame clones, not every one. There are tens of thousands of clones in the sample, with about 1.9% held by the top ten. A remark on this clone: Its antigen remains unknown. The read is 3 residues too short to cover the CDR3 end, so that end is filled in from the germline J gene.

The chain employs TRBV16 and TRBJ1-1, with a weak D call TRBD1 (5 bases). This TCR derives from a human patient who received a combined kidney and bone marrow transplant. Some T cells may have originated in the graft donor. The specimen comprised CD4+ T cells from blood (PBMCs), sampled 24 months after the transplant. CDR3 bases read: TGTGCCAGCAGCCAACGGGGGGGAATCACTGAA. Residues: CASSQRGGITE. The entire CDR3 protein reads CASSQRGGITEAFF.